This T cell receptor beta chain emerged from a study of T cells after yellow fever vaccination. Whole-study findings and limits: In post-booster samples, most primary-vaccination clones reappeared (roughly 96% CD4, 75% to 90% CD8).

The CDR3 is made up of 12 amino acids. Per germline, CDR1 MDHEN and CDR2 SYDVKM. The V gene lost 7 bases and the J gene lost 5 bases, with 11 bases spanning the gap. This clonotype was found a few times. Its antigen is undetermined. It was through 5'RACE template switching that TCR cDNA was made, with a universal primer site and UMIs added. TCRdb analysed the 5' RACE reads with MiXCR anew, one entry per CDR3 protein. Of some 500,000 distinct CDR3 sequences in the sample, approximately 15% were seen once. This rearrangement joins TRBV28 to TRBJ2-5; D may be TRBD1 (5 bases). The clonotype comes from a man aged 25-45 years who received the YFV17D yellow fever vaccine. Sequencing was performed on PBMCs, taken on the day of the yellow fever booster vaccination. In DNA, the CDR3 is TGTGCCAGCAACTCAGGGTTGGAGACCCAGTACTTC. It encodes CASNSGLETQYF.